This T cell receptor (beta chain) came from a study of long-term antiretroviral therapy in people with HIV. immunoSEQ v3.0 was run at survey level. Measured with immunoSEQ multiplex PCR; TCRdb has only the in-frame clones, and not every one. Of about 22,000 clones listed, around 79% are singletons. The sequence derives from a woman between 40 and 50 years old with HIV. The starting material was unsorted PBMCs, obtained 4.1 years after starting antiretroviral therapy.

As DNA, the CDR3 is TGTGCCAGCAGTTTTACGCCGAACACTGAAGCTTTCTTT. Amino acid sequence: CASSFTPNTEAFF. The gene calls are TRBV27 and TRBJ1-1; no firm D call. Germline V gene sequence: CDR1 MNHEY, CDR2 SMNVEV (reference sequence). Trimming left V 3 bases short and J 1 base short, with 6 bases between. The CDR3 has 13 residues.